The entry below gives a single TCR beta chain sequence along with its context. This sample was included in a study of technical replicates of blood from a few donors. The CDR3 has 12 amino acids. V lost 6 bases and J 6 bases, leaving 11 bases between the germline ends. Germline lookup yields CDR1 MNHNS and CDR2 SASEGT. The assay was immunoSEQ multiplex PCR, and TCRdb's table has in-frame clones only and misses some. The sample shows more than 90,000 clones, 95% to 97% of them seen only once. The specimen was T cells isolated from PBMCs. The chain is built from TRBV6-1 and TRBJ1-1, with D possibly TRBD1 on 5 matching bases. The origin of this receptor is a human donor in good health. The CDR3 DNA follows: TGTGCCAGCAGAAACAGGTACTCTGAAGCTTTCTTT. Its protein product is CASRNRYSEAFF.